This T cell receptor beta chain was identified in a study of T cells in Graves' hyperthyroidism and ophthalmopathy. TCR beta CDR3 regions were amplified from RNA. RT-PCR in the first round (using the HTBI primer set) targeted the TCR CDR3. MiXCR, run by TCRdb on the multiplex PCR reads, gives a single entry per CDR3 protein. The table records fewer than 900,000 distinct CDR3 sequences, roughly a sixth of them present only once. Blood was obtained at the first hyperthyroidism diagnosis, which preceded any ophthalmopathy symptoms. 9.5 to 10 ml fresh peripheral blood yielded the PBMCs. The CDR3 length is 13 residues. V was trimmed by 8 bases and J by 7 bases, leaving 17 bases between them. CDR1 and CDR2 (germline): SEHNR, FQNEAQ (reference sequence).

The genes are TRBV7-9 and TRBJ1-1; a weak D match, TRBD1 (5 bases). This receptor was taken from a woman in her forties or fifties with Graves' hyperthyroidism that later progressed to Graves' ophthalmopathy. The sample was blood. CDR3 protein: CASLLGERSEAFF. The CDR3, as DNA: TGTGCCAGCTTATTAGGGGAAAGGAGTGAAGCTTTCTTT. The variable domain in full, completed from reference TRBV7-9 and TRBJ1-1, reads DTGVSQNPRHKITKRGQNVTFRCDPISEHNRLYWYRQTLGQGPEFLTYFQNEAQLEKSRLLSDRFSAERPKGSFSTLEIQRTEQGDSAMYLCASLLGERSEAFFGQGTRLTVV.